A single T cell receptor beta chain is shown here with its context. The data stem from a study of identical twins. A universal primer site came from template switching; cDNA carried unique molecular identifiers. TCRdb fed the 5' RACE reads into MiXCR, producing one record per CDR3 protein. The data contain 450,000 to 500,000 distinct CDR3 sequences, 14% of them singletons. Germline values: CDR1 DFQATT, CDR2 SNEGSKA (reference sequence). This CDR3 region has 14 residues. Germline trimming cut 3 bases from V and 4 bases from J; bases unmatched to any gene: 9. These data are also associated with another study on yellow fever vaccine responses in identical twins.

The chain recombines TRBV20-1 with TRBJ2-7; 7 bases fit TRBD2. This TCR came from a woman under 30 in good health. Material: CD4+ T cells sorted from blood. CDR3 sequence reads: CSARDGGRSYEQYF. The CDR3 DNA follows: TGCAGTGCTAGGGATGGCGGGAGAAGTTACGAGCAGTACTTC.